A selection of T cell receptor beta chains follows, all from one sample in a study of shared clonotypes between healthy human individuals. The method was immunoSEQ multiplex PCR; TCRdb's version includes in-frame clones alone and lacks a portion of them. The data hold 700,000 or so clones, with less than 80% observed a single time. The specimen sequenced was memory CD4+ T cells sorted from blood. The receptors derive from a woman under 40 in good health. Both conserved end residues are part of each CDR3. D genes are given only for firm matches. Size is stated for part of the rows, as once, few or many counts, or as a class when the clone is expanded.

v_call: TRBV21-1; j_call: TRBJ2-7; clone_size: -; d_call: -; cdr3_nt: TGTGCCAGCAGGTATAGCGGGAGGGCCTACGAGCAGTACTTC; cdr3_aa: CASRYSGRAYEQYF
v_call: TRBV28; j_call: TRBJ1-4; clone_size: once; d_call: -; cdr3_nt: TGTGCCAGCAGCCAAAACAGGGACGGGGGTGAAAAACTGTTTTTT; cdr3_aa: CASSQNRDGGEKLFF
v_call: TRBV7-2; j_call: TRBJ1-5; clone_size: -; d_call: TRBD1; cdr3_nt: TGTGCCAGCAGCTTAGGTGGACAGGTCGGCAATCAGCCCCAGCATTTT; cdr3_aa: CASSLGGQVGNQPQHF
v_call: TRBV29-1; j_call: TRBJ1-2; clone_size: -; d_call: -; cdr3_nt: TGCAGCGTCCCCGGACAGACGTATGGTTACACCTTC; cdr3_aa: CSVPGQTYGYTF
v_call: TRBV19; j_call: TRBJ2-3; clone_size: once; d_call: TRBD2; cdr3_nt: TGTGCCAGTAGTACGGGACTAGCGTGGGGCACAGATACGCAGTATTTT; cdr3_aa: CASSTGLAWGTDTQYF
v_call: TRBV5-1; j_call: TRBJ2-7; clone_size: -; d_call: TRBD2; cdr3_nt: TGCGCCAGCAGCTTCGTAGCGGGAGGGCCTGGTTACGAGCAGTACTTC; cdr3_aa: CASSFVAGGPGYEQYF
v_call: TRBV28; j_call: TRBJ2-7; clone_size: few; d_call: TRBD2; cdr3_nt: TGTGCCAGCAGTGTGCCTAGCGGGAGCGGCTACGAGCAGTACTTC; cdr3_aa: CASSVPSGSGYEQYF
v_call: TRBV2; j_call: TRBJ2-6; clone_size: -; d_call: TRBD1; cdr3_nt: TGTGCCAGCAGTGGGGAGGGACAGGGAAACTCTGGGGCCAACGTCCTGACTTTC; cdr3_aa: CASSGEGQGNSGANVLTF
v_call: TRBV29-1; j_call: TRBJ1-2; clone_size: -; d_call: -; cdr3_nt: TGCAGCGTTGTTTCGGTCAGCTATGGCTACACCTTC; cdr3_aa: CSVVSVSYGYTF
v_call: TRBV5-4; j_call: TRBJ2-4; clone_size: -; d_call: -; cdr3_nt: TGTGCCAGCAGCTTGGATGGGCGAATCATTCAGTACTTC; cdr3_aa: CASSLDGRIIQYF
v_call: TRBV14; j_call: TRBJ1-4; clone_size: -; d_call: -; cdr3_nt: TGTGCCAGCCCGAGGACCCAAAATGAAAAACTGTTTTTT; cdr3_aa: CASPRTQNEKLFF
v_call: TRBV5-1; j_call: TRBJ2-3; clone_size: -; d_call: TRBD2; cdr3_nt: TGCGCCAGCGCTAGCGGGGAGGGGAGAAATACGCAGTATTTT; cdr3_aa: CASASGEGRNTQYF
v_call: TRBV11-2; j_call: TRBJ2-1; clone_size: few; d_call: TRBD1; cdr3_nt: TGTGCCAGCAGCTTCAACGGACAGGGAAACAATGAGCAGTTCTTC; cdr3_aa: CASSFNGQGNNEQFF
v_call: TRBV28; j_call: TRBJ1-2; clone_size: -; d_call: TRBD1; cdr3_nt: TGTGCCAGCAGTATTACCGGGACAGGGAGCAACTATGGCTACACCTTC; cdr3_aa: CASSITGTGSNYGYTF
v_call: TRBV19; j_call: TRBJ1-5; clone_size: -; d_call: TRBD1; cdr3_nt: TGTGCCAGTAGTATGCCCCGGCAGGGGGGTAATCAGCCCCAGCATTTT; cdr3_aa: CASSMPRQGGNQPQHF
v_call: TRBV28; j_call: TRBJ1-5; clone_size: many; d_call: -; cdr3_nt: TGTGCCAGCAGAAACTCAGGCGCCGACAATCAGCCCCAGCATTTT; cdr3_aa: CASRNSGADNQPQHF
v_call: TRBV13; j_call: TRBJ1-2; clone_size: -; d_call: -; cdr3_nt: TGTGCCAGCAGCGTGGAAGGATCGGGTGGCTACACCTTC; cdr3_aa: CASSVEGSGGYTF
v_call: TRBV5-4; j_call: TRBJ2-5; clone_size: -; d_call: TRBD2; cdr3_nt: TGTGCCAGCAGCGCGGGACTAGCGGTGTCCGAGACCCAGTACTTC; cdr3_aa: CASSAGLAVSETQYF
v_call: TRBV5-4; j_call: TRBJ2-3; clone_size: -; d_call: -; cdr3_nt: TGTGCCAGCAGCCCCAGGGACTTACATACGCAGTATTTT; cdr3_aa: CASSPRDLHTQYF
v_call: TRBV5-1; j_call: TRBJ1-1; clone_size: few; d_call: -; cdr3_nt: TGCGCCAGCAGCTTGGAGCCCGTCGGAGTGGTGAGCGCTTTCTTT; cdr3_aa: CASSLEPVGVVSAFF
v_call: TRBV29-1; j_call: TRBJ2-1; clone_size: -; d_call: TRBD2; cdr3_nt: TGCAGCGTTGATCTTAGCGGGAGTGGTAATGAGCAGTTCTTC; cdr3_aa: CSVDLSGSGNEQFF
v_call: TRBV7-9; j_call: TRBJ2-3; clone_size: -; d_call: -; cdr3_nt: TGTGCCAGCAGCAGAAGCACAGATACGCAGTATTTT; cdr3_aa: CASSRSTDTQYF
v_call: TRBV14; j_call: TRBJ2-7; clone_size: -; d_call: TRBD2; cdr3_nt: TGTGCCAGCAGCAAAGGGCCAGCGGGAGGTCGGCAGTACTTC; cdr3_aa: CASSKGPAGGRQYF
v_call: TRBV6-6; j_call: TRBJ1-4; clone_size: -; d_call: -; cdr3_nt: TGTGCCAGCAGTTCCTCCTATAATGAAAAACTGTTTTTT; cdr3_aa: CASSSSYNEKLFF
v_call: TRBV7-8; j_call: TRBJ2-5; clone_size: -; d_call: -; cdr3_nt: TGTGCCAGCAGCTTTAAAGAGACCCAGTACTTC; cdr3_aa: CASSFKETQYF
v_call: TRBV6-1; j_call: TRBJ1-1; clone_size: -; d_call: -; cdr3_nt: TGTGCCAGCAGTGTTCCCCGGGACAACACTGAAGCTTTCTTT; cdr3_aa: CASSVPRDNTEAFF
v_call: TRBV2; j_call: TRBJ1-5; clone_size: -; d_call: -; cdr3_nt: TGTGCCAGCAGTGAATTTCGCAATCAGCCCCAGCATTTT; cdr3_aa: CASSEFRNQPQHF
v_call: TRBV29-1; j_call: TRBJ2-7; clone_size: once; d_call: TRBD1; cdr3_nt: TGCAGCGTGATGGGACAGGGCGGGTTCTACGAGCAGTACTTC; cdr3_aa: CSVMGQGGFYEQYF
v_call: TRBV4-1; j_call: TRBJ2-3; clone_size: -; d_call: -; cdr3_nt: TGCGCCAGCAGCCAAGACGGGAACCCAACAGATACGCAGTATTTT; cdr3_aa: CASSQDGNPTDTQYF
v_call: TRBV11-2; j_call: TRBJ1-4; clone_size: once; d_call: -; cdr3_nt: TGTGCCAGCAGCTTAAGGACAATTGGAGAAAAACTGTTTTTT; cdr3_aa: CASSLRTIGEKLFF
v_call: TRBV30; j_call: TRBJ1-1; clone_size: -; d_call: TRBD1; cdr3_nt: TGTGCCTGGAGAGGGGGCATGAACACTGAAGCTTTCTTT; cdr3_aa: CAWRGGMNTEAFF
v_call: TRBV18; j_call: TRBJ1-1; clone_size: -; d_call: -; cdr3_nt: TGTGCCAGCTCACCCACGAACGGGAATGAAGCTTTCTTT; cdr3_aa: CASSPTNGNEAFF
v_call: TRBV27; j_call: TRBJ2-7; clone_size: -; d_call: -; cdr3_nt: TGTGCCAGCAGTGATGTATCAAGGGCCGCCTACGAGCAGTACTTC; cdr3_aa: CASSDVSRAAYEQYF
v_call: TRBV18; j_call: TRBJ1-1; clone_size: -; d_call: TRBD1; cdr3_nt: TGTGCCAGCTCAAAAGACAGGGCGAACACTGAAGCTTTCTTT; cdr3_aa: CASSKDRANTEAFF
v_call: TRBV7-2; j_call: TRBJ2-7; clone_size: -; d_call: TRBD2; cdr3_nt: TGTGCCAGCAGCGAACCCTCGGGGGAGGGCCTGAAGAAGCAGTACTTC; cdr3_aa: CASSEPSGEGLKKQYF
v_call: TRBV6-5; j_call: TRBJ2-2; clone_size: -; d_call: TRBD2; cdr3_nt: TGTGCCAGCACCGAGGGAGGGGCCAACACCGGGGAGCTGTTTTTT; cdr3_aa: CASTEGGANTGELFF
v_call: TRBV5-4; j_call: TRBJ2-1; clone_size: -; d_call: TRBD1; cdr3_nt: TGTGCCAGCAGCCTCCAACAGGGGGATGAGCAGTTCTTC; cdr3_aa: CASSLQQGDEQFF
v_call: TRBV14; j_call: TRBJ2-5; clone_size: -; d_call: -; cdr3_nt: TGTGCCAGCACCTTCGGGGACCGGCAGGGATACTTC; cdr3_aa: CASTFGDRQGYF
v_call: TRBV28; j_call: TRBJ1-4; clone_size: -; d_call: -; cdr3_nt: TGTGCCAGCAGTTTTCCTCGCGGGCGTGAAAAACTGTTTTTT; cdr3_aa: CASSFPRGREKLFF
v_call: TRBV14; j_call: TRBJ1-2; clone_size: few; d_call: -; cdr3_nt: TGTGCCAGCAGCCCTAGGACGGGGGGCGGCTACACCTTC; cdr3_aa: CASSPRTGGGYTF
v_call: TRBV5-1; j_call: TRBJ2-7; clone_size: -; d_call: -; cdr3_nt: TGCGCCAGCAGCTGGACAGTGGGGGTAAACGAGCAGTACTTC; cdr3_aa: CASSWTVGVNEQYF
v_call: TRBV5-1; j_call: TRBJ2-5; clone_size: few; d_call: -; cdr3_nt: TGCGCCAGCAGCTCATCCGGGACGGCGGGGGAGACCCAGTACTTC; cdr3_aa: CASSSSGTAGETQYF
v_call: TRBV6-5; j_call: TRBJ2-7; clone_size: -; d_call: -; cdr3_nt: TGTGCCAGCAGTTACGGGGGGCCCTACTACGAGCAGTACTTC; cdr3_aa: CASSYGGPYYEQYF
v_call: TRBV25-1; j_call: TRBJ2-7; clone_size: -; d_call: TRBD1; cdr3_nt: TGTGCCAGCAGTGCCTCCGGGACAGATAACTACGAGCAGTACTTC; cdr3_aa: CASSASGTDNYEQYF
v_call: TRBV6-4; j_call: TRBJ2-4; clone_size: -; d_call: -; cdr3_nt: TGTGCCAGCAGTGACTCAGGAGAGGGGCAGGGGCGATTAGCCAAAAACATTCAGTACTTC; cdr3_aa: CASSDSGEGQGRLAKNIQYF
v_call: TRBV4-2; j_call: TRBJ2-7; clone_size: once; d_call: -; cdr3_nt: TGTGCCAGCAGCCAAGATACGAGGGAGAGCTTCCACGAGCAGTACTTC; cdr3_aa: CASSQDTRESFHEQYF
v_call: TRBV10-2; j_call: TRBJ1-1; clone_size: -; d_call: -; cdr3_nt: TGCGCCAGCAGCCGAAACGCCGGAGGGGGAAACACTGAAGCTTTCTTT; cdr3_aa: CASSRNAGGGNTEAFF
v_call: TRBV14; j_call: TRBJ2-7; clone_size: -; d_call: TRBD2; cdr3_nt: TGTGCCAGCAGCCAAGATTTAGGGCTAGCGGGAGCTTACGAGCAGTACTTC; cdr3_aa: CASSQDLGLAGAYEQYF
v_call: TRBV18; j_call: TRBJ1-4; clone_size: few; d_call: -; cdr3_nt: TGTGCCAGCTCACCAAGGGATTCTCCTGAAAAACTGTTTTTT; cdr3_aa: CASSPRDSPEKLFF
v_call: TRBV19; j_call: TRBJ2-2; clone_size: -; d_call: TRBD1; cdr3_nt: TGTGCCAGTAGGGGACAGGGGGCGCACGGGGAGCTGTTTTTT; cdr3_aa: CASRGQGAHGELFF
v_call: TRBV5-1; j_call: TRBJ2-5; clone_size: few; d_call: -; cdr3_nt: TGCGCCAGCAGCTTCCTACAAGAGACCCAGTACTTC; cdr3_aa: CASSFLQETQYF
v_call: TRBV7-2; j_call: TRBJ2-7; clone_size: -; d_call: -; cdr3_nt: TGTGCCAGCAGCTTAGCCCATCAGGGGACGGGCGAGCAGTACTTC; cdr3_aa: CASSLAHQGTGEQYF
v_call: TRBV2; j_call: TRBJ1-2; clone_size: -; d_call: -; cdr3_nt: TGTGCCAGCAGTGCCGGGACGAACTATGGCTACACCTTC; cdr3_aa: CASSAGTNYGYTF
v_call: TRBV7-2; j_call: TRBJ2-2; clone_size: -; d_call: TRBD2; cdr3_nt: TGTGCCACGGGACTATCGAACACCGGGGAGCTGTTTTTT; cdr3_aa: CATGLSNTGELFF
v_call: TRBV5-1; j_call: TRBJ1-4; clone_size: -; d_call: -; cdr3_nt: TGCGCCAGCAGCTTGAACTTCAATGAAAAACTGTTTTTT; cdr3_aa: CASSLNFNEKLFF